This TCR beta chain emerged from a study of blood T cell repertoires in COVID-19. The overall study: PBMCs, B-cell-depleted T cells, or T cells were the source of the cDNA or gDNA that made up the material.

The germline V gene has CDR1 SGHRS and CDR2 YFSETQ. The CDR3 is made up of 16 amino acids. V dropped 0 bases and J dropped 2; count of bases not matched to a gene: 5. Sequencing used immunoSEQ multiplex PCR; TCRdb keeps in-frame clones, though not all of them. This sample has roughly 180,000 clones, with nearly 80% found just once. Participants came from 24 US areas, aged about 18 to 89 years. Source material: PBMCs or T cells enriched from blood (not recorded which). This sequence originates from a man in his sixties who had been exposed to COVID-19. The chain links TRBV5-1 to TRBJ2-7; 10 nucleotides agree with TRBD2. The CDR3 here is CASSLGASGSTYEQYF. CDR3 DNA sequence: TGCGCCAGCAGCTTGGGGGCTAGCGGGAGTACCTACGAGCAGTACTTC.